This is a list of T cell receptor beta chains from one sample in a study of T-cell reconstitution after alpha-beta-depleted transplantation in children. Each CDR3 protein gets one entry after TCRdb re-called the PCR reads with MiXCR. The repertoire holds 750,000 to 950,000 distinct CDR3 sequences, around 17% seen once, with around 4.5% in the top ten. The input for sequencing was PBMCs, mostly from graft donor cells, taken 360 days after TCRalphabeta/CD19-depleted stem cell transplant. These receptors all come from a male patient younger than 18 who had a stem cell transplant for acute lymphoblastic leukemia, so the T cells may come from the graft donor. Each CDR3 is given with its conserved first and last residue. Fields, in order: V gene, clone size, J gene, CDR3 protein. Where a row states a size, it is once, few, many or the class of an expanded clone; other rows omit it.

TRBV11-2	once	TRBJ2-7	CASSLPERLTYEQYF
TRBV29-1	few	TRBJ2-1	CSVAGGLNEQFF
TRBV15	NA	TRBJ2-1	CATSFGPTGEQFF
TRBV4-2	many	TRBJ2-5	CASPTRDSQETQYF
TRBV29-1	NA	TRBJ2-1	CSVEGAKLLYNEQFF
TRBV4-1	many	TRBJ1-2	CASSQVPPGRHNYGYTF
TRBV20-1	NA	TRBJ2-7	CSARSVGKAYEQYF
TRBV11-2	NA	TRBJ1-6	CASRHPGGMGNSPLHF
TRBV19	NA	TRBJ2-1	CASTPTGPHNEQFF
TRBV5-1	few	TRBJ1-2	CASSGYSDRGPDYGYTF
TRBV20-1	NA	TRBJ2-7	CSARDPLRLAGDSYEQYF
TRBV28	many	TRBJ1-2	CASSTTGFNYGYTF
TRBV5-1	NA	TRBJ2-7	CASSLNGGPTYEQYF
TRBV20-1	NA	TRBJ2-3	CSALSLGTDTQYF
TRBV13	NA	TRBJ1-1	CASSPAVGGWDTEAFF
TRBV5-5	many	TRBJ2-7	CASTPIEGFEQYF
TRBV5-1	many	TRBJ2-1	CASSFFAGNEQFF
TRBV5-1	few	TRBJ2-3	CASSLTAPSGPDTQYF
TRBV5-1	NA	TRBJ2-1	CASSFRSGRARTDNEQFF
TRBV11-1	few	TRBJ2-5	CASSYTTGTGVETQYF
TRBV24-1	NA	TRBJ2-2	CATSDAPGQNTGELFF
TRBV4-1	NA	TRBJ2-5	CASSQERREGETQYF
TRBV7-9	few	TRBJ2-3	CASSLAVGSTDTQYF
TRBV20-1	many	TRBJ2-1	CSVSGENEQFF
TRBV9	few	TRBJ1-2	CASSSPGWGRDDYGYTF
TRBV5-1	NA	TRBJ2-6	CASSLDGPGANVLTF
TRBV20-1	few	TRBJ2-5	CSAATSGRGTQYF
TRBV2	NA	TRBJ2-7	CASGLVRGYEQYF
TRBV10-3	NA	TRBJ2-1	CAISAGGLWANEQFF
TRBV7-2	NA	TRBJ2-7	CASSHQGAGYEQYF
TRBV11-1	NA	TRBJ2-1	CASSLGLLAGGNEQFF
TRBV28	many	TRBJ2-3	CASSLRGPDTQYF
TRBV19	NA	TRBJ1-5	CASSIGEPQHF
TRBV29-1	many	TRBJ2-5	CSGTGWGPETQYF
TRBV12-3/TRBV12-4	NA	TRBJ2-7	CASRLDRGPDGDGYEQYF
TRBV5-6	few	TRBJ2-6	CASSPDISGANVLTF
TRBV28	few	TRBJ1-2	CASSLTAFYGYTF
TRBV7-3	NA	TRBJ2-2	CASSLKARTGELFF
TRBV5-1	NA	TRBJ2-1	CASRGTDNEQFF
TRBV6-5	few	TRBJ1-2	CASRDRSYGYTF
TRBV4-1	few	TRBJ1-2	CASSIRGTVYGYTF
TRBV20-1	NA	TRBJ2-6	CSARQSLGLAGTGANVLTF
TRBV29-1	NA	TRBJ2-2	CSARQGPGELFF
TRBV7-9	NA	TRBJ2-2	CASSRGLAGVEAGELFF
TRBV27	few	TRBJ1-1	CASRVATEAFF
TRBV12-3/TRBV12-4	few	TRBJ1-5	CASCPGMEPQHF
TRBV29-1	NA	TRBJ2-2	CSVVWGVGTGELFF
TRBV20-1	many	TRBJ2-7	CSAISGTYEQYF
TRBV3-1	few	TRBJ2-2	CASSRGVGTGELFF
TRBV5-1	few	TRBJ1-1	CASSLVGGGVDTEAFF
TRBV2	NA	TRBJ2-3	CASSEGATTDTQYF
TRBV6-1	few	TRBJ2-2	CASSAPGLFINTGELFF
TRBV10-3	many	TRBJ2-1	CAIKPNGGVMENEQFF
TRBV29-1	many	TRBJ2-7	CSVSLQRPYEQYF
TRBV2	once	TRBJ2-3	CASGRTSVATDTQYF